A single sample gave rise to the 20 T cell receptor beta chains below, sequenced in a study of PD-1 blockade in classical Hodgkin lymphoma. TCRdb's copy holds only in-frame clones and misses some; the assay was immunoSEQ multiplex PCR. The profile covers 100,000 or so clones, with 90% appearing a single time and approximately 3% taken by the ten largest. Specified time point: cycle 4 day 1 (C4D1), after 5 to 7 weeks of nivolumab. Each patient relapsed following autologous stem cell transplantation, and prior brentuximab vedotin exposure differed. The sample was peripheral blood mononuclear cells (PBMCs), taken before the fourth cycle of nivolumab. These receptors were taken from a human donor with classical Hodgkin lymphoma.

The gene calls are TRBV7-8 and TRBJ2-3; D is tentatively TRBD1 or TRBD2 (7 bases each). In germline, CDR1 is SGHVS, CDR2 FQNEAQ. The CDR3 is 16 amino acids. V was pared by 5 bases and J by 1 base, with 16 bases between. CDR3 loop: CASSPSAGGGTDTQYF. DNA of the CDR3: TGTGCCAGCAGCCCCAGTGCAGGGGGGGGCACAGATACGCAGTATTTT.

This sequence joins TRBV7-6 and TRBJ2-1, with D possibly being TRBD1 (5 bases). The length of the CDR3 is 15 residues. The germline V gene encodes CDR1 SGHVS and CDR2 FNYEAQ. Trimming took 5 bases from V and 2 from J, leaving 13 bases between them. The CDR3 loop reads CASSPTDTTYNEQFF. The CDR3 bases are TGTGCCAGCAGCCCAACGGACACAACCTACAATGAGCAGTTCTTC.

The chain couples TRBV5-5 to TRBJ2-3; D remains unclear. The length of the CDR3 is 15 residues. V was pared by 1 base and J by 1 base, with 10 bases between. Germline CDR1 is SGHKS and CDR2 is YYEKEE (reference sequence). CDR3 nucleotide sequence: TGTGCCAGCAGCTTGTATTCCCCAGGCACAGATACGCAGTATTTT. Its translation: CASSLYSPGTDTQYF.

The table lists this clone with a few counts. This chain uses TRBV5-1 with TRBJ1-2, with D perhaps matching TRBD1 (6 bases). The CDR3 length is 13 residues. V shed 4 bases and J shed 10 bases, with 17 bases lying between them. The V gene's germline CDR1 is SGHRS and CDR2 YFSETQ. CDR3 bases: TGCGCCAGCAGCATGACAGGTTCGGGAGACTACACCTTC. The encoded protein is CASSMTGSGDYTF.

V and J are TRBV4-1 and TRBJ2-5; TRBD1 matches 7 bases. Germline values: CDR1 MGHRA, CDR2 YSYEKL. With V trimmed by 1 base and J by 3 bases, 8 bases remained unmatched. The CDR3 is 16 residues long. The CDR3 here is CASSQGGQGGKETQYF. CDR3 sequence (DNA): TGCGCCAGCAGCCAAGGGGGCCAAGGGGGCAAAGAGACCCAGTACTTC.

The V call is TRBV19, the J call TRBJ1-5; D unclear. Germline V gene sequence: CDR1 LNHDA, CDR2 SQIVND (reference sequence). The CDR3 is 11 residues long. CDR3 region: CAAGLFQPQHF. CDR3 bases: TGTGCTGCCGGGCTGTTCCAGCCCCAGCATTTT.

The chain joins TRBV18 to TRBJ1-4; weak D call: TRBD1 (5 bases). Trimming stripped 4 bases from V and 0 bases from J, with 18 bases between. Germline V gives CDR1 KGHSH, CDR2 LQKENI. The CDR3 contains 18 residues. The CDR3 coding sequence is TGTGCCAGCTCACGACCGGGACTGAGTCCCGCAACTAATGAAAAACTGTTTTTT. Translation: CASSRPGLSPATNEKLFF.

The chain links TRBV7-2 to TRBJ2-1; TRBD1 aligns across 7 bases. Germline V gives CDR1 SGHTA, CDR2 FQGNSA. Trimming at V came to 5 bases and at J to 9 bases, leaving 7 bases not matched to a gene. The CDR3 consists of 13 residues. The CDR3 here is CASSRQGSGEQFF. The DNA of the CDR3 is TGTGCCAGCAGCCGACAGGGTTCAGGTGAGCAGTTCTTC.

This clone was found once. V is TRBV14 and J is TRBJ2-1; 9 bases fit TRBD1. CDR1 SGHDN and CDR2 FVKESK come from the germline V gene. V shed 5 bases, J shed 4 bases, and the junction held 9 bases outside the gene matches. The CDR3 is 16 residues long. CDR3 sequence: CASSSYPGQGYNEQFF. The CDR3 DNA reads as TGTGCCAGCAGCTCTTATCCGGGACAGGGATACAATGAGCAGTTCTTC.

This clone was seen a single time. The chain uses TRBV20-1 and TRBJ1-2; D unresolved. The CDR3 extends over 10 amino acids. Trimming removed 3 bases at V and 6 bases at J, with 5 bases between. Germline CDR1 DFQATT, CDR2 SNEGSKA (reference sequence). The CDR3 sequence: CSARSDGYTF. The DNA for the CDR3 is TGCAGTGCTAGGTCCGATGGCTACACCTTC.

The V and J genes are TRBV14 and TRBJ1-6; D unclear. This CDR3 contains 15 residues. Trimming pared 2 bases from V and 7 bases from J, leaving 12 bases between. Per germline, CDR1 SGHDN and CDR2 FVKESK. The CDR3 spells CASSQQRTRNSPLHF. The CDR3 nucleotides are TGTGCCAGCAGCCAACAGAGGACGAGAAATTCACCCCTCCACTTT.

V and J are TRBV28 and TRBJ1-2; maybe TRBD1 (5 bases). The CDR3 has 13 residues. Trimming removed 2 bases at V and 5 bases at J, with 9 bases between. Germline V gene sequence: CDR1 MDHEN, CDR2 SYDVKM. The CDR3 DNA follows: TGTGCCAGCAGTTTAGCGACAGAGTATGGCTACACCTTC. This translates into CASSLATEYGYTF.

The J gene is TRBJ2-1, the V gene TRBV14, with a tentative D call TRBD2 (6 bases). This CDR3 has 15 amino acids. Between the trimmed V and J ends, which lost 0 bases and 4 bases, there was a span of 10 bases. From germline, CDR1 is SGHDN and CDR2 FVKESK. CDR3 sequence (DNA): TGTGCCAGCAGCCAAGATGAGGGGAGGTACAATGAGCAGTTCTTC. Translation: CASSQDEGRYNEQFF.

J is TRBJ1-1 and V is TRBV7-8; 7 bases are a match to TRBD1. This CDR3 is built from 16 residues. CDR1 and CDR2 (germline): SGHVS, FQNEAQ. Losses at the gene ends were 0 bases for V and 0 bases for J; bases not matched to a gene: 4. Here the CDR3 DNA reads TGTGCCAGCAGCTTAGCAGGGGGCGGCGTGAACACTGAAGCTTTCTTT. Protein product: CASSLAGGGVNTEAFF. The full variable domain, rest sourced from reference TRBV7-8 and TRBJ1-1, is GAGVSQSPRYKVAKRGQDVALRCDPISGHVSLFWYQQALGQGPEFLTYFQNEAQLDKSGLPSDRFFAERPEGSVSTLKIQRTQQEDSAVYLCASSLAGGGVNTEAFFGQGTRLTVV.

The gene calls are TRBV2 and TRBJ1-1; D is ambiguous. This CDR3 has 12 amino acids. V dropped 8 bases and J dropped 4 bases, with 11 bases sitting between them. CDR1 and CDR2 (germline): SNHLY, FYNNEI. In DNA form, the CDR3 reads TGTGCCAGCCAGTATCTGGGCACTGAAGCTTTCTTT. Protein: CASQYLGTEAFF.

The rearrangement joins TRBV18 to TRBJ1-3, with D unresolved. Germline lookup yields CDR1 KGHSH and CDR2 LQKENI. Trimming shortened V by 2 bases and J by 0 bases, and 5 bases separated the two germline ends. The CDR3 sequence is 14 residues long. The CDR3 nucleotides read TGTGCCAGCTCACCAGGGTTCTCTGGAAACACCATATATTTT. Encoded protein: CASSPGFSGNTIYF.

The V gene is TRBV10-3, the J gene TRBJ1-2, with no clear D. Germline V gene data show CDR1 as ENHRY and CDR2 as SYGVKD. CDR3 size: 14 residues. Trimming left V 3 bases short and J 4 bases short, with 12 bases between. The CDR3 nucleotides read TGTGCCATCAGTGAAAGCGGCGTTTCCTATGGCTACACCTTC. It translates to CAISESGVSYGYTF.

This clone appeared once. CDR3 sequence: CASSRTGTSGGSEQFF. DNA of the CDR3: TGTGCCAGCAGCCGAACCGGGACTAGCGGGGGAAGTGAGCAGTTCTTC. This chain joins TRBV11-3 and TRBJ2-1, with 14 positions matching TRBD2. Looked up from germline, CDR1 is SGHNT and CDR2 is YENEEA. This CDR3 has 16 amino acids. Trimming took 5 bases from V and 9 from J; bases not matched to a gene: 9.

This sequence joins TRBV19 and TRBJ1-3; D is undetermined. The CDR3 contains 15 residues. Germline V gives CDR1 LNHDA, CDR2 SQIVND (reference sequence). V lost 3 bases and J lost 4, with 13 bases in between. The CDR3, as DNA: TGTGCCAGTAGTATGAACTGGAGGAACGGAAACACCATATATTTT. Translating it yields CASSMNWRNGNTIYF.

The chain joins TRBV10-3 to TRBJ1-2; D gene uncertain. V lost 6 bases to trimming and J lost 6 bases, with 20 bases between them. Germline V lookup: CDR1 ENHRY, CDR2 SYGVKD. There are 15 residues in the CDR3. The CDR3 loop is CAISSPGPTRDGYTF. CDR3 coding DNA: TGTGCCATCAGCTCTCCCGGGCCTACGAGGGATGGCTACACCTTC.